Listed here are 7 T cell receptor beta chains from one sample, sequenced in a study of T cell repertoires in cytomegalovirus infection. TCRdb redid the calling of the reads with MiXCR, one entry per CDR3 protein. This table has approximately 350,000 distinct CDR3 sequences, about 35% appearing once. What these receptors recognize is not known. Material: cultured PBMCs, obtained from culture after CMV antigen stimulation. These receptors all stem from a human donor in good health (CMV status not recorded). Some clones in this sample may be carry-over from other donors' samples.

This clonotype was observed once. The J gene is TRBJ2-1, the V gene TRBV19, with 8 positions matching TRBD2. Per germline, CDR1 LNHDA and CDR2 SQIVND (reference sequence). The CDR3 is made up of 15 amino acids. V shed 7 bases, J shed 2 bases, and the junction held 7 bases outside the gene matches. CDR3 nucleotide sequence: TGTGCCAGTACCGTTAGCGGGACCGCCTACAATGAGCAGTTCTTC. This gives the protein CASTVSGTAYNEQFF.

This chain joins TRBV5-1 and TRBJ2-7; 8 bases fit TRBD2. This CDR3 has 14 residues. CDR1 and CDR2 (germline): SGHRS, YFSETQ. Germline trimming cut 4 bases from V and 5 bases from J; bases unmatched to any gene: 8. CDR3 in DNA: TGCGCCAGCAGCGTACTAGCGGCAGGGCACGAGCAGTACTTC. It codes for CASSVLAAGHEQYF.

This clonotype was picked up many times. The rearrangement uses TRBV7-6 and TRBJ2-2; 11 bases fit TRBD2. Germline-derived CDR1 and CDR2 are SGHVS and FNYEAQ. There are 19 residues in the CDR3. V trimming: 5 bases; J trimming: 0 bases; junction bases outside the gene matches: 11. The CDR3 sequence: CASSPLGASGRSNTGELFF. The CDR3 bases are TGTGCCAGCAGCCCCCTAGGAGCTAGCGGGAGGTCGAACACCGGGGAGCTGTTTTTT.

Many counts were recorded for this clonotype. The chain combines TRBV4-1 with TRBJ2-7, with 11 bases that match TRBD1. The CDR3 spans 18 residues. The germline V gene has CDR1 MGHRA and CDR2 YSYEKL. The J segment lost 5 bases and the V segment lost 0 bases, leaving 12 bases of the junction unmatched. The CDR3 DNA is TGCGCCAGCAGCCAAGACGTGGCGCGGACAGGGGGCTTCAACGAGCAGTACTTC. It specifies CASSQDVARTGGFNEQYF.

The chain combines TRBV7-9 with TRBJ2-1; D is perhaps TRBD2 (6 bases). Germline V gene data show CDR1 as SEHNR and CDR2 as FQNEAQ (reference sequence). Trimming shortened V by 3 bases and J by 15 bases, and 12 bases separated the two germline ends. The CDR3 spans 11 residues. This chain's CDR3 is CASSFALALFF. The CDR3 coding sequence is TGTGCCAGCAGCTTCGCGCTAGCGTTGTTCTTC.

Comments on this clonotype: This CDR3 fails to terminate in the conserved phenylalanine or tryptophan, so it likely reflects a read error. This chain joins TRBV6-2 or TRBV6-3 and TRBJ2-1; TRBD2 might be the D (6 bases). From germline, CDR1 is MNHEY and CDR2 SVGEGT. The length of the CDR3 is 15 residues. The germline V and J ends were trimmed by 6 bases and 3 bases, with 15 bases remaining between them. This CDR3 is CASRGGTLFYNEQFY. Here the CDR3 DNA reads TGTGCCAGCAGAGGAGGGACCCTTTTCTACAATGAGCAGTTCTAC.

This rearrangement joins TRBV10-2 to TRBJ1-5, with a tentative D call TRBD1 (5 bases). V lost 6 bases and J 6 bases, leaving 15 bases between the germline ends. There are 14 residues in the CDR3. Germline CDR1 WSHSY, CDR2 SAAADI. For the CDR3, the DNA is TGCGCCAGCAGGGGTTCAGGGATAGGTCAGCCCCAGCATTTT. Encoded protein: CASRGSGIGQPQHF.